This T cell receptor beta chain was captured by sequencing in a study of shared clonotypes between healthy human individuals. The assay was immunoSEQ multiplex PCR, and TCRdb's table has in-frame clones only and misses some. The table shows more than 1,200,000 clones, with about 98.5% occurring only once. The ends were cut back, 5 bases at V and 2 bases at J, with 16 bases in the middle. Germline CDR1 SGHKS, CDR2 YYEKEE (reference sequence). The CDR3 runs to 16 residues. This TCR came from a man under 40 in good health. Sequencing input: naive CD4+ T cells sorted from blood. Described subset: CD45RA+ positively selected. The chain has TRBV5-5 and TRBJ1-4; D unresolved. The CDR3 bases are TGTGCCAGCAGGGTTACCAATGCTGCCACTAATGAAAAACTGTTTTTT. Translation gives CASRVTNAATNEKLFF.